The T cell receptor beta chain under discussion was sequenced for a study of cytomegalovirus exposure and HLA in healthy donors. Study as a whole: A later analysis reported the roughly 130 validation repertoires used the same platform as the approximately 670 first-cohort repertoires.

Germline values: CDR1 SGHTA, CDR2 FQGNSA. The CDR3 totals 16 residues. V gave up 2 bases and J gave up 4 bases, with 17 bases separating them. Profiled with immunoSEQ multiplex PCR; TCRdb holds only in-frame clones, not every one. The sample has approximately 100,000 clones, approximately 93% seen once; the top ten hold about 1.1%. About this clone itself: Its antigen is currently unknown.

Study results and limitations: TCR beta chains numbering roughly 150 were designated cytomegalovirus-associated. Reports indicated that the classifier achieved high specificity and sensitivity in diagnosing cytomegalovirus status.

The donors were part of the validation cohort, which consisted of under 150 subjects and was separate from the first cohort of under 850 subjects. The receptor comes from a woman in her twenties or thirties in good health and CMV-seropositive. This chain connects TRBV7-2 to TRBJ1-1; a possible D gene is TRBD1 (5 bases). The specimen sequenced was PBMCs. The CDR3 region is CASSLFKGIGGTEAFF. For the CDR3, the DNA is TGTGCCAGCAGCTTATTTAAGGGGATTGGCGGCACTGAAGCTTTCTTT.